This T cell receptor (beta chain) came from a study of blood T cell repertoires in COVID-19. Study in general: Acute and convalescent COVID-19 specimens originated in the United States, Italy and Spain.

The protocol was immunoSEQ multiplex PCR, while the TCRdb copy is restricted to in-frame clones and leaves out a portion. The top ten clones hold approximately 5.4% of a sample with more than 300,000 clones, 87% of them seen once. The sequencing sample was made of PBMCs or T cells enriched from blood (not recorded which). The sequence was obtained from a woman aged 25-40 years who had recovered from COVID-19.

In DNA, the CDR3 is TGTGCCAGCAGCTTAGTATGGGGCCGAGGCCTGGAGCAGTACTTC. Amino acid sequence: CASSLVWGRGLEQYF. The gene calls are TRBV11-1 and TRBJ2-7, with D perhaps TRBD1 (5 bases). Germline V gives CDR1 SGHAT, CDR2 FQDESV (reference sequence). The CDR3 spans 15 residues. V lost 1 base, J lost 7 bases, and 17 bases lay in between.